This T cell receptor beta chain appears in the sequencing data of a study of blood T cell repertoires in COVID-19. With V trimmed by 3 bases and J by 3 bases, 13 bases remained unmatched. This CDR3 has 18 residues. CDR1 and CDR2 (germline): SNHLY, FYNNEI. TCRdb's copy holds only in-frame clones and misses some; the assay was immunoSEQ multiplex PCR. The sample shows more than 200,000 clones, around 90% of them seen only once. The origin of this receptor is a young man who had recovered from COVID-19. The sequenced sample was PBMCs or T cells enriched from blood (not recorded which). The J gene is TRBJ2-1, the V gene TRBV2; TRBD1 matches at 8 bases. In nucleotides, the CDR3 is TGTGCCAGCAGTGATCCGGTTGGTCCGGGGACAGGCTACAATGAGCAGTTCTTC. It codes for CASSDPVGPGTGYNEQFF.